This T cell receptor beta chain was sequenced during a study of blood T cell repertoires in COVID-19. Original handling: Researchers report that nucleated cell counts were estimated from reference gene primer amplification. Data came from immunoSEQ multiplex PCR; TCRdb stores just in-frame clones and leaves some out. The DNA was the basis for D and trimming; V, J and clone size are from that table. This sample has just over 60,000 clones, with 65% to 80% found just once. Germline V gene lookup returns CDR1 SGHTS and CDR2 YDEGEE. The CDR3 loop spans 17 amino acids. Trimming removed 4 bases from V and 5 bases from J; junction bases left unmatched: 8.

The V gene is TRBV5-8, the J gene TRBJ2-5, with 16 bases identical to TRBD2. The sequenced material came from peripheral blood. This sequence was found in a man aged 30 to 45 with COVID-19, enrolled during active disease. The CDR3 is CASSPGTSGGAMETQYF. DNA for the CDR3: TGTGCCAGCAGCCCCGGGACTAGCGGGGGGGCCATGGAGACCCAGTACTTC.